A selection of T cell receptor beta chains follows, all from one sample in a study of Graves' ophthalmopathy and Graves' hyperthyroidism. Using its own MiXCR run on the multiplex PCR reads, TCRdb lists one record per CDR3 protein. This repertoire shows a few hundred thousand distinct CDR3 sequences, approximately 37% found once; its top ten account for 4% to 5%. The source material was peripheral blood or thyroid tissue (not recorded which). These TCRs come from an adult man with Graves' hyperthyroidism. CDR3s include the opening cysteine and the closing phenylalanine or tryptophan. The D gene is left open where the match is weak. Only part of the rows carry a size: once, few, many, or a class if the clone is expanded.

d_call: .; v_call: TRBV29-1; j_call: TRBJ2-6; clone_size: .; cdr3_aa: CSVALGTYVLTF; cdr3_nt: TGCAGCGTTGCTCTGGGTACCTACGTCCTGACTTTC
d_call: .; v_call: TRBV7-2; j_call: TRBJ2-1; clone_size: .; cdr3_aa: CASSSPARQDNEQFF; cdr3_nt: TGTGCCAGCAGCTCCCCGGCCAGGCAAGACAATGAGCAGTTCTTC
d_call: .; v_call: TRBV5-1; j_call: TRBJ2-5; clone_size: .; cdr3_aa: CASSFQRPVQETQYF; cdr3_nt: TGCGCCAGCAGCTTCCAGCGGCCGGTCCAAGAGACCCAGTACTTC
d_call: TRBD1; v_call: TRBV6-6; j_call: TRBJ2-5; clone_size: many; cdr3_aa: CASSYQDRQETQYF; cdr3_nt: TGTGCCAGCAGTTACCAGGACAGGCAAGAGACCCAGTACTTC
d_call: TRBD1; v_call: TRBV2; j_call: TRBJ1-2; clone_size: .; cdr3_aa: CASSATGGDGYTF; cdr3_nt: TGTGCCAGCAGTGCGACAGGGGGCGATGGCTACACCTTC
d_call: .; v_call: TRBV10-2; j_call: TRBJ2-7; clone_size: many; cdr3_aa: CASSEAGLMDEQYF; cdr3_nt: TGCGCCAGCAGTGAAGCGGGCCTCATGGACGAGCAGTACTTC
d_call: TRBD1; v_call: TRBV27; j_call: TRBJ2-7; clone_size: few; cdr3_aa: CASRAGTGPYEQYF; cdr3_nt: TGTGCCAGCAGAGCCGGGACAGGGCCCTACGAGCAGTACTTC
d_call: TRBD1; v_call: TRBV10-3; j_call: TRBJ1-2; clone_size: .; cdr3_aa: CAISEDRDGYGYTF; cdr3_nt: TGTGCCATCAGTGAGGACAGGGACGGCTATGGCTACACCTTC
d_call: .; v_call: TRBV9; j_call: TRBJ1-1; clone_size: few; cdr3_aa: CASSSQGNPNTEAFF; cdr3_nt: TGTGCCAGCAGCTCTCAGGGGAATCCGAACACTGAAGCTTTCTTT
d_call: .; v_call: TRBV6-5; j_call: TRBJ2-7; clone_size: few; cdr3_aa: CASSDSRTYEQYF; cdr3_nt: TGTGCCAGCAGTGATTCTAGGACCTACGAGCAGTACTTC
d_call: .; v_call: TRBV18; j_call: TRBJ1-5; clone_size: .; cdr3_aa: CASSNGGRDQPQHF; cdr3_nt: TGTGCCAGCTCAAACGGGGGCAGGGACCAGCCCCAGCATTTT
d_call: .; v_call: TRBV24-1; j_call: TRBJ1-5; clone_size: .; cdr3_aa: CATSDLREGLAGQPQHF; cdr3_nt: TGTGCCACCAGTGATTTGAGGGAGGGACTAGCGGGACAGCCCCAGCATTTT
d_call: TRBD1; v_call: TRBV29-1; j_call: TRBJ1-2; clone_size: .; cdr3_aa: CGVRDSYGYTF; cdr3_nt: TGCGGCGTCCGGGACAGTTATGGCTACACCTTC
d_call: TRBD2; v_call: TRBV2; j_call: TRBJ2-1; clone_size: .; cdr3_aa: CASKSLAVVNEQFF; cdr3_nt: TGTGCCAGCAAGTCACTAGCGGTGGTCAATGAGCAGTTCTTC
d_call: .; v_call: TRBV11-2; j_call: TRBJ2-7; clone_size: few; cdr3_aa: CASSLLKGGEQYF; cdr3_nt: TGTGCCAGCAGCCTCCTCAAGGGTGGCGAGCAGTACTTC
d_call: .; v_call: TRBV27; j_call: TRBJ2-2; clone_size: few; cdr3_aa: CASSLRAGGGTGELFF; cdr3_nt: TGTGCCAGCAGTTTAAGGGCAGGGGGAGGGACCGGGGAGCTGTTTTTT
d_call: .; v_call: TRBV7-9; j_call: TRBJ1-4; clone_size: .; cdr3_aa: CASSPPGLVETNEKLFF; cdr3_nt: TGTGCCAGCAGCCCCCCTGGTTTGGTCGAAACTAATGAAAAACTGTTTTTT
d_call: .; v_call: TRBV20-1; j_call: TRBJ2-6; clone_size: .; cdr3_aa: CSAREDLTF; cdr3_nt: TGCAGTGCTAGAGAGGACCTGACTTTC
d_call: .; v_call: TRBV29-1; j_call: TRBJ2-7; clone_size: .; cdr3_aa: CSAKGGSSYEQYF; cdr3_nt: TGCAGCGCCAAGGGGGGCAGCTCCTACGAGCAGTACTTC
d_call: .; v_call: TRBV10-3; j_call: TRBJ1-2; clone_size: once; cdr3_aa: CAISAQADYGYTF; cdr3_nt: TGTGCCATCAGTGCTCAGGCGGACTATGGCTACACCTTC
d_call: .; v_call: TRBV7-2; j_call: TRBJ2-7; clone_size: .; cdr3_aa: CASSLVRRTVSTYEQYF; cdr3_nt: TGTGCCAGCAGCTTAGTCCGCAGGACAGTCAGCACCTACGAGCAGTACTTC
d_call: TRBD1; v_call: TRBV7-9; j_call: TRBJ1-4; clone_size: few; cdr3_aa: CASSFRDRENEKLFF; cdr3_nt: TGTGCCAGCAGCTTCCGGGACAGGGAAAATGAAAAACTGTTTTTT
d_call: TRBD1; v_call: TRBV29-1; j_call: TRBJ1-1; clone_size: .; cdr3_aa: CSVGQGRTEAFF; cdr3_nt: TGCAGCGTCGGACAGGGAAGAACTGAAGCTTTCTTT
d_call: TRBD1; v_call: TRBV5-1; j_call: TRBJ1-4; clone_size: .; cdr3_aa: CASSAIPTGAPKLFF; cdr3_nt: TGCGCCAGCAGCGCAATACCGACAGGGGCCCCAAAACTGTTTTTT
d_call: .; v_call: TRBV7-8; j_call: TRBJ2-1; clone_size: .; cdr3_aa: CASSSPGTGQFF; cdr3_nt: TGTGCCAGCAGCTCACCCGGGACTGGGCAGTTCTTC
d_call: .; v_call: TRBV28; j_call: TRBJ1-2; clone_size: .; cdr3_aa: CASSMTGLTHYGYTF; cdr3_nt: TGTGCCAGCAGTATGACAGGCTTGACTCACTATGGCTACACCTTT
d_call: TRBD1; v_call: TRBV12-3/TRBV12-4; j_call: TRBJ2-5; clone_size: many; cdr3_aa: CASSLQGDQETQYF; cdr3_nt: TGTGCCAGCAGCCTACAGGGGGACCAAGAGACCCAGTACTTC
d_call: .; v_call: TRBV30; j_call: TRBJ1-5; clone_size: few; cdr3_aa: CAWSVLQGRNQPQHF; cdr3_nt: TGTGCCTGGAGTGTTTTGCAGGGGAGGAATCAGCCCCAGCATTTT
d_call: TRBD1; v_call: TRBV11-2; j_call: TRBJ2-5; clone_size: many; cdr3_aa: CASSSTGQNQETQYF; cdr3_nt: TGTGCCAGCAGCTCGACGGGACAGAACCAAGAGACCCAGTACTTC
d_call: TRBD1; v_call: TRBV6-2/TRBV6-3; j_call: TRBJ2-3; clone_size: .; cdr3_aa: CASSPNPGQPSTDTQYF; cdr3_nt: TGTGCCAGCAGCCCAAATCCGGGACAGCCTAGCACAGATACGCAGTATTTT
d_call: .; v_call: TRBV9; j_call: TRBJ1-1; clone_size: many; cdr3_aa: CASSQAGGREAFF; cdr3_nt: TGTGCCAGCAGCCAAGCGGGGGGAAGGGAAGCTTTCTTT
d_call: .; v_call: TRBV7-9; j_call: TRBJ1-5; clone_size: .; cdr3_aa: CASSSGTYQPQHF; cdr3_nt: TGTGCCAGCAGCTCCGGGACATATCAGCCCCAGCATTTT
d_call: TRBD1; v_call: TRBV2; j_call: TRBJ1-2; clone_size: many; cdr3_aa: CASRGTGPGGYTF; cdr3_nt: TGTGCCAGCAGGGGGACAGGGCCGGGCGGCTACACCTTC
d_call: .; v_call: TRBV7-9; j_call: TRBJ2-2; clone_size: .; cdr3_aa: CASSLGGKGNEQFF; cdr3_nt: TGTGCCAGCAGCTTAGGGGGCAAAGGAAATGAGCAGTTTTTT
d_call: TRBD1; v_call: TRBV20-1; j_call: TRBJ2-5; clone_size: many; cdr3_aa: CSAREDRVQETQYF; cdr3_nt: TGCAGTGCTAGAGAAGACAGGGTCCAAGAGACCCAGTACTTC
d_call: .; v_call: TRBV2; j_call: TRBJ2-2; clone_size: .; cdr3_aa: CAGTWTAGAGELSF; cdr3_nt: TGTGCCGGCACCTGGACTGCGGGCGCCGGGGAGCTGTCTTTT
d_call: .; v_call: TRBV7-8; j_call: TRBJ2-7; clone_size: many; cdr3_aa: CASSFPANSRGPTYEQYF; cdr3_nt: TGTGCCAGCAGTTTCCCCGCAAACTCAAGAGGACCAACCTACGAGCAGTACTTC
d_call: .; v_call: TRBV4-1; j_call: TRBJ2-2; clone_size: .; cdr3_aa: CASSQVGKGMGGELFF; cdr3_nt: TGCGCCAGCAGCCAAGTGGGGAAGGGGATGGGCGGGGAGCTGTTTTTT
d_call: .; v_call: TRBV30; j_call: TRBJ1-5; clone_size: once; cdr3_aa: CAWIPQYSNQPQHF; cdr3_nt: TGTGCCTGGATTCCCCAGTATAGCAATCAGCCCCAGCATTTT
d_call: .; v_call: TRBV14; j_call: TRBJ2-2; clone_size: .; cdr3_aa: CASSQDALGTGSKSTGELFF; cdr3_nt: TGTGCCAGCAGCCAAGATGCGCTGGGTACAGGGAGTAAGAGCACCGGGGAGCTGTTTTTT
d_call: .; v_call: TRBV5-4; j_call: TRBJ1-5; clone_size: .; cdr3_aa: CASSPVDDGKTQHF; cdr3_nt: TGTGCCAGCAGTCCCGTGGACGACGGAAAGACCCAGCATTTT